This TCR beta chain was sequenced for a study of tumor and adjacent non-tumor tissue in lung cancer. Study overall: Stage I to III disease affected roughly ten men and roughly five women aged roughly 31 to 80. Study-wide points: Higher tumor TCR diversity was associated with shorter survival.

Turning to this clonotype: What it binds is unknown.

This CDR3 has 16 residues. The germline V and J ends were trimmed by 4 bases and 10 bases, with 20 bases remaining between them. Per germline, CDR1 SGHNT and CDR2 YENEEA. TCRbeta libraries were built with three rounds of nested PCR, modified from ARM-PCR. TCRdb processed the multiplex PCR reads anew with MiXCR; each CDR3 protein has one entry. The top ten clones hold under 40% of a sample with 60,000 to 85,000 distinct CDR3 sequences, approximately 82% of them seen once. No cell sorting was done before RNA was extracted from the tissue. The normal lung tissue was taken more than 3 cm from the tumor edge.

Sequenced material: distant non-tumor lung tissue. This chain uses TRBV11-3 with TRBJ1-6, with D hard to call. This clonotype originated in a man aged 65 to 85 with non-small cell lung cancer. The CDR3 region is CASSSLMGKEGSPLHF. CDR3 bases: TGTGCCAGCAGCTCCCTTATGGGAAAAGAAGGATCACCCCTCCACTTT. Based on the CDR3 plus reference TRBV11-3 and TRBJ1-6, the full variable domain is EAGVVQSPRYKIIEKKQPVAFWCNPISGHNTLYWYLQNLGQGPELLIRYENEEAVDDSQLPKDRFSAERLKGVDSTLKIQPAELGDSAVYLCASSSLMGKEGSPLHFGNGTRLTVT.